The 9 T cell receptor beta chains below all came from one sample that was sequenced in a study of identical twins. TCRdb called the 5' RACE reads again in MiXCR, with one record for every CDR3 protein. The table includes about 700,000 distinct CDR3 sequences, over 5% detected once. The sample was naive T cells sorted from blood. Receptors originate from a man between 18 and 29 years old in good health.

This clonotype was seen more than once but under ten times. This chain links TRBV4-2 with TRBJ2-3; 13 bases map to TRBD2. Germline assignment: CDR1 LGHNA and CDR2 YNFKEQ. With V trimmed by 5 bases and J by 6 bases, 11 bases remained unmatched. The CDR3 loop spans 17 amino acids. The CDR3 is CASSARNRLAGGDTQYF. The CDR3 bases are TGTGCCAGCAGCGCGCGCAATAGACTAGCGGGAGGTGATACGCAGTATTTT.

This clonotype occurred a few times. This chain joins TRBV6-2 or TRBV6-3 and TRBJ1-1, with 7 bases identical to TRBD1. The CDR3 is 13 amino acids. J was trimmed by 5 bases and V by 10 bases; bases with no gene match: 10. The V gene's germline CDR1 is MNHEY and CDR2 SVGEGT. For the CDR3, the DNA is TGTGCCACCACCAGGTCACAGGGGACTGAAGCTTTCTTT. Translation gives CATTRSQGTEAFF.

The V gene is TRBV11-2, the J gene TRBJ2-7, with D possibly being TRBD2 (5 bases). CDR3 length: 17 residues. Trimming pared 0 bases from V and 9 bases from J, leaving 24 bases between. CDR1 SGHAT and CDR2 FQNNGV come from the germline V gene. CDR3 sequence (DNA): TGTGCCAGCAGCTTAGATATCAGAAGCATACCTACGAGGGTGCAGTACGTC. Protein product: CASSLDIRSIPTRVQYV.

This clonotype was observed many times. V is TRBV5-1 and J is TRBJ2-5; D uncertain. Trimming stripped 0 bases from V and 3 bases from J, with 12 bases between. Germline-derived CDR1 and CDR2 are SGHRS and YFSETQ. CDR3 size: 15 residues. CDR3 in DNA: TGCGCCAGCAGCTTGGTGGGTAGTCCTAAAGAGACCCAGTACTTC. Protein: CASSLVGSPKETQYF.

This clonotype showed up just a few times. The rearrangement joins TRBV3-1 to TRBJ2-1; 7 bases are shared with TRBD2. The germline V gene has CDR1 LGHDT and CDR2 YNNKEL (reference sequence). J lost 4 bases, V lost 4 bases, and 10 bases had no gene match. The CDR3 sequence is 16 residues long. CDR3 in amino acids: CASSLPGTTMYNEQFF. CDR3 DNA: TGTGCCAGCAGCCTTCCCGGGACTACAATGTACAATGAGCAGTTCTTC.

The J gene is TRBJ2-3, the V gene TRBV2; D may be TRBD2 (5 bases). V lost 7 bases and J 4 bases, leaving 12 bases between the germline ends. This CDR3 has 13 residues. The germline CDR1 and CDR2 sequences are SNHLY and FYNNEI. In DNA form, the CDR3 reads TGTGCCAGCAATCCGGACGGGGCAGATACGCAGTATTTT. Its translation is CASNPDGADTQYF.

The rearrangement joins TRBV6-1 to TRBJ2-1; D might be TRBD2 (6 bases). Looked up from germline, CDR1 is MNHNS and CDR2 is SASEGT. The CDR3 consists of 15 residues. The V and J ends lost 6 bases and 6 bases respectively, with 18 bases between them. The CDR3 loop is CASRPGTYLGNEQFF. The DNA of the CDR3 is TGTGCCAGCAGACCCGGGACTTACCTGGGCAATGAGCAGTTCTTC.

The chain carries TRBV10-3 and TRBJ2-3; D not certain. CDR3 length equals 15 residues. Germline V CDR1 and CDR2: ENHRY, SYGVKD. The V end lost 9 bases, the J end lost 8 bases, and 24 bases lay between the germline ends. The CDR3 is CAIMQDPPDLGTQYF. The CDR3 region has the DNA TGTGCCATTATGCAAGACCCCCCGGATTTAGGTACGCAGTATTTT.

At least ten counts were recorded for this clonotype. The chain employs TRBV5-1 and TRBJ2-1, with 14 bases identical to TRBD2. CDR1 SGHRS and CDR2 YFSETQ come from the germline V gene. V lost 2 bases to trimming and J lost 12 bases; unmatched junction nucleotides: 16. CDR3 length: 18 residues. Here the CDR3 DNA reads TGCGCCAGCAGCTTAGCCGGGACAGGGACTAGCGGGAGATCGGGGCAGTTCTTC. This encodes CASSLAGTGTSGRSGQFF.